This T cell receptor beta chain came from a study of human T cells and chemical hapten exposure. Time point of the sample: patch test 1, 2 weeks after DPC sensitization. Stated treatment: therapeutic diphenylcyclopropenone sensitization with weekly scalp DPC. The germline V gene encodes CDR1 SEHNR and CDR2 FQNEAQ (reference sequence). The CDR3 consists of 16 residues. The ends lost 5 bases at V and 4 bases at J; junction bases unmatched: 12. In its sample, this clonotype was seen a few times. Each CDR3 protein gets one entry after TCRdb re-called the RACE reads with MiXCR. The profile shows around 160,000 distinct CDR3 sequences, approximately 15% of them singletons.

The source was whole blood, collected in connection with sensitization to the hapten diphenylcyclopropenone (DPC). This chain connects TRBV7-9 to TRBJ2-5; 8 bases align to TRBD2. The origin of this receptor is a woman aged 25 to 39 with alopecia areata. Some clones in this sample may be carry-over from other donors' samples. CDR3 region: CASSPLPGLVLETQYF. CDR3 DNA: TGTGCCAGCAGCCCGCTCCCGGGACTAGTTTTAGAGACCCAGTACTTC. Supplemented by reference TRBV7-9 and TRBJ2-5, the full variable domain reads DTGVSQNPRHKITKRGQNVTFRCDPISEHNRLYWYRQTLGQGPEFLTYFQNEAQLEKSRLLSDRFSAERPKGSFSTLEIQRTEQGDSAMYLCASSPLPGLVLETQYFGPGTRLLVL.